This TCR beta chain was captured by sequencing in a study of T cells in tuberculosis. Overall study context: In South Africa, adults with active tuberculosis were compared with IGRA-negative and latently infected IGRA-positive adolescents.

With regard to this clone: As yet, its antigen is unknown.

Study-wide findings and caveats: Classification accuracy was 80% to 90% (AUROC over 0.85) with the GMM-specific repertoire. Selection depended on which cryopreserved specimens were available.

TCRdb's copy holds only in-frame clones and misses some; the assay was immunoSEQ multiplex PCR. The table has more than 30,000 clones, around 92% seen once. The sequence was collected from a donor between 10 and 35 years old with latent tuberculosis or without tuberculosis infection. Some clones in this sample may be carry-over from other donors' samples. Material: PBMCs.

Here the CDR3 reads CASSQDAAEMTDTQYF. The CDR3 bases are TGCGCCAGCAGCCAAGATGCGGCAGAGATGACAGATACGCAGTATTTT. The rearrangement uses TRBV4-3 and TRBJ2-3; no reliable D call. The CDR3 sequence is 16 residues long. Trimming shortened V by 0 bases and J by 3 bases, and 13 bases separated the two germline ends. From germline, CDR1 is LGHNA and CDR2 YSLEER.